The source of this T cell receptor beta chain is a study of T cells in localized non-small cell lung cancer. The study, taken as a whole, reports: One tumor region alone was sequenced, and heterogeneity therefore remains possible. In adjacent lung appeared a median around 62 of the top 100 tumor clones. Higher T cell density in the blood was associated with longer overall survival, whereas higher adjacent-lung clonality associated with shorter survival.

TCRdb keeps only in-frame clones here, not all; method: immunoSEQ multiplex PCR. The sample lists about 30,000 clones; 88% were seen once. CDR1 is MNHNY and CDR2 is SVGAGI in the germline V gene (reference sequence). J lost 1 base, V lost 6 bases, and 10 bases had no gene match. There are 16 residues in the CDR3. About this clone: Its antigen remains unidentified.

Material: peripheral blood, obtained before any cancer treatment. This rearrangement joins TRBV6-6 to TRBJ2-3; 7 nucleotides line up with TRBD1. The receptor was isolated from a female donor aged 60 or older with stage III squamous cell lung carcinoma. In DNA form, the CDR3 reads TGTGCCAGCAGCAACCCGCCGGGACAGCGCACAGATACGCAGTATTTT. It translates to CASSNPPGQRTDTQYF.